This T cell receptor (beta chain) came from a study of somatic mutations in cytotoxic T cells in rheumatoid arthritis. Study-wide context: Including V beta1+ cells that were sequenced for TCRB, some T-cell populations stained with V beta antibodies were flow-sorted at nearly 100% purity.

Profiled with immunoSEQ multiplex PCR; TCRdb holds only in-frame clones, not every one. Of tens of thousands of clones listed, 75% to 90% are singletons. CD4+ and CD8+ cells were isolated by positive magnetic bead selection, with purity checked by flow cytometry. The CDR3 is 14 residues long. CDR1 and CDR2 (germline): MDHEN, SYDVKM. V was trimmed by 6 bases and J by 7 bases, leaving 13 bases between them. The receptor was isolated from an adult with rheumatoid arthritis. The chain recombines TRBV28 with TRBJ1-6, with D tentatively TRBD1 (6 bases). The sample comprised CD8+ T cells sorted from blood. CDR3: CASRIQGWNSPLHF. CDR3 nucleotide sequence: TGTGCCAGCAGGATACAGGGATGGAATTCACCCCTCCACTTT.